This T cell receptor beta chain comes out of a study of T cell responses to AZD1222 COVID-19 vaccine. Study results and caveats: Donor demographics were predominantly white British with a female majority; clonal diversity may be underestimated.

Trimming cost V 2 bases and J 2 bases, with 7 bases left between them. This CDR3 contains 12 residues. CDR1 and CDR2 from the germline V gene are GTSNPN and SVGIG (reference sequence). Using immunoSEQ multiplex PCR, the repertoire was profiled, and TCRdb retains in-frame clones only, with some absent. This sample has tens of thousands of clones, with approximately 89% found just once. A remark on this clone: Its antigen is not known.

The chain couples TRBV30 to TRBJ2-7; D is uncertain. The starting material was peripheral blood, obtained 28 days after the second AZD1222 dose. This clonotype was sampled from an adult who received the AZD1222 COVID-19 vaccine. CDR3 in DNA: TGTGCCTGGAGTAGCAACGCCTACGAGCAGTACGTC. Translation: CAWSSNAYEQYV.